The entry below describes one T cell receptor beta chain. The entry originates in a study of blood T cell repertoires in COVID-19. Living in about 25 US areas, the participants were between roughly 18 and 89 years of age. Donors were grouped by their self-reported clinical history. During the 2 weeks before they entered the study, exposed participants had met someone with a PCR-confirmed or clinician-diagnosed COVID-19 case. Deletions cut 0 bases from V and 0 bases from J, with 12 bases between. CDR1 and CDR2 (germline): LGHNA, YSLEER. The CDR3 contains 17 residues. Original processing methods: Amplification of reference gene primers provided the estimated nucleated cell counts. The table came from immunoSEQ multiplex PCR; TCRdb's copy has only in-frame clones and leaves some out. V and J calls and clone size are copied from that table; D and trimming were computed from the DNA. This sample has about 210,000 clones, with less than 90% found just once.

This sequence was found in a young woman who had been exposed to COVID-19. The sample consisted of PBMCs or T cells enriched from blood (not recorded which). This chain joins TRBV4-3 and TRBJ1-3; no firm D call. For the CDR3, the DNA is TGCGCCAGCAGCCAAGAAAGCGGGGTCTTCTCTGGAAACACCATATATTTT. Translating it yields CASSQESGVFSGNTIYF.